The T cell receptor (beta chain) described here comes from a study of identical twins. Notes on the study in general: Out-of-frame alpha sequences common to twins exhibited an excess of low generation probability. The abundant beta clonotypes from cord blood had fewer insertions, and memory repertoires had none of this.

A note on this clonotype: Its specificity is unknown.

V lost 4 bases, J lost 4 bases, and 14 bases lay in between. This CDR3 has 15 amino acids. Germline V lookup: CDR1 SGHAT, CDR2 FQNNGV. Template switching added a universal primer site; cDNA carried unique molecular identifiers. Via MiXCR, TCRdb re-called the 5' RACE reads, giving one row per CDR3 protein. Seen here are 400,000 to 650,000 distinct CDR3 sequences, 20% to 25% observed once, and the top ten hold about 0.99%. These data also formed part of another study, on T cells expressing NK-cell markers. From that report: The contribution of dominant NKG2C+ clonotypes to CD8+ T cells in about six donors was roughly 1.0-7.5%.

The J gene is TRBJ2-1, the V gene TRBV11-2; TRBD2 might be the D (5 bases). The clonotype originates from a woman aged 18-35 years in good health. Input material: CD4+ T cells sorted from blood. The CDR3 loop reads CASSSSRAEYNEQFF. The CDR3 region has the DNA TGTGCCAGCAGCTCCTCAAGAGCGGAATACAATGAGCAGTTCTTC. Variable domain in full (rest from reference TRBV11-2 and TRBJ2-1): EAGVAQSPRYKIIEKRQSVAFWCNPISGHATLYWYQQILGQGPKLLIQFQNNGVVDDSQLPKDRFSAERLKGVDSTLKIQPAKLEDSAVYLCASSSSRAEYNEQFFGPGTRLTVL.